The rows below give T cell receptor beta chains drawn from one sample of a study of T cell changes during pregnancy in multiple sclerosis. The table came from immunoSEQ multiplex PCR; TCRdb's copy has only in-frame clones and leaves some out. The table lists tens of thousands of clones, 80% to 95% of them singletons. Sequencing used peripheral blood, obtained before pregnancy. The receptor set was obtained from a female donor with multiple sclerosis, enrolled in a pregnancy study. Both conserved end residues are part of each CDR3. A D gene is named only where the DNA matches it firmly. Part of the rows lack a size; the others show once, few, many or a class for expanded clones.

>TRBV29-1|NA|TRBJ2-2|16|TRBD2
TGCAGCGTTGAGGGGACTAGCGGGAAGAACACCGGGGAGCTGTTTTTT
CSVEGTSGKNTGELFF
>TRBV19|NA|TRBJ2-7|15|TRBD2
TGTGCCAGTAGCACCCTGGGACTAGCGGGAGACGAGCAGTACTTC
CASSTLGLAGDEQYF
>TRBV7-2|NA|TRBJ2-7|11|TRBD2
TGTGCCAGCAGCTCGGGGGGGGGAGATCCCTTC
CASSSGGGDPF
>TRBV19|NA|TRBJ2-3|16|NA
TGTGCCAGTAGTCTTCCTAAAGCGGCTAGCACAGATACGCAGTATTTT
CASSLPKAASTDTQYF
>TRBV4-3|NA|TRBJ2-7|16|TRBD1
TGCGCCAGCAGCCAAGATCTCGGGACAGGGGACTACGAGCAGTACTTC
CASSQDLGTGDYEQYF
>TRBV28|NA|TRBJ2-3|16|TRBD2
TGTGCCAGCAGGGAGGACGGCGGGAGGGTCACAGATACGCAGTATTTT
CASREDGGRVTDTQYF
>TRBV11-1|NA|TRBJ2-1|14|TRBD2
TGTGCCAGCAGCGGAAGCGGGAGGGCCAATGAGCAGTTCTTC
CASSGSGRANEQFF
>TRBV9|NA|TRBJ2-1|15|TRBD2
TGTGCCAGCAGCGTAGGCGGGAGGGCCTTCAATGAGCAGTTCTTC
CASSVGGRAFNEQFF
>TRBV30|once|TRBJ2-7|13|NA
TGTGCCTGGAGTGTGGGGGGACCCTACGAGCAGTACTTC
CAWSVGGPYEQYF
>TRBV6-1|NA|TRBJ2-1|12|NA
TGTGCCAGCCTGGAGGGCGTCGATGAGCAGTTCTTC
CASLEGVDEQFF
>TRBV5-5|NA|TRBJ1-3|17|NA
TGTGCCAGCAGCCTGATAAGAGCCAGGCCCTCTGGAAACACCATATATTTT
CASSLIRARPSGNTIYF
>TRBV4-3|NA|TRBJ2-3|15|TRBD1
TGCGCCAGCAGCCCGGACAGGGGAAACACAGATACGCAGTATTTT
CASSPDRGNTDTQYF
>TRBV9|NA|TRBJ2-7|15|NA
TGTGCCAGCAGCGCCGGGGGTACGGACTCCTACGAGCAGTACTTC
CASSAGGTDSYEQYF
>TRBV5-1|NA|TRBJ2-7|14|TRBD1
TGCGCCAGCCGAGAGGGACAGGGGGCCAACGAGCAGTACTTC
CASREGQGANEQYF
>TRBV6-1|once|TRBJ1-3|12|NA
TGTGCCAGCACAGGCTCTGGAAACACCATATATTTT
CASTGSGNTIYF
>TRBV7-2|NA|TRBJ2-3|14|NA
TGTGCCAGCAGCTTAGTTTGGGGGGACGATACGCAGTATTTT
CASSLVWGDDTQYF
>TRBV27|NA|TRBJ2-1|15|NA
TGTGCCAGCAGAGCGGAGTTCTCCTCCTACAATGAGCAGTTCTTC
CASRAEFSSYNEQFF
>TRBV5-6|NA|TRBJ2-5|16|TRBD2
TGTGCCAGCAGAGATACTAGCGGGAGGCGTCAAGAGACCCAGTACTTC
CASRDTSGRRQETQYF
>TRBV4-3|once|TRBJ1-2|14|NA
TGCGCCAGCAGCCCCGGACATTTTGGGAAAGGCTACACCTTC
CASSPGHFGKGYTF
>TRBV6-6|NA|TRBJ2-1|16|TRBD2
TGTGCCAGCAGTTACCGTGCAGGGACTAGAGACAATGAGCAGTTCTTC
CASSYRAGTRDNEQFF
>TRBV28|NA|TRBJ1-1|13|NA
TGTGCCAGCAGTTTAGTCCGTAACACTGAAGCTTTCTTT
CASSLVRNTEAFF
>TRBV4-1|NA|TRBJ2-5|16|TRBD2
TGCGCCAGCAGCCAAGACCCTACTAGCGGCCAAGAGACCCAGTACTTC
CASSQDPTSGQETQYF
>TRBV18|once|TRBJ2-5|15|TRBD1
TGTGCCAGCTCACCAGTGAGACAGGGACAAGAGACCCAGTACTTC
CASSPVRQGQETQYF
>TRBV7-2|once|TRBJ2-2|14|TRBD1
TGTGCCAGCAGGCGGACAGGGAAGACCGGGGAGCTGTTTTTT
CASRRTGKTGELFF
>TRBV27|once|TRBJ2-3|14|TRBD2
TGTGCCAGCAGTTCAATAGCGGGAGCCGATACGCAGTATTTT
CASSSIAGADTQYF
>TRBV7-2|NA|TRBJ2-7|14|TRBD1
TGTGCCAGCAGCTCTCGGGACAGTCGATACGAGCAGTACTTC
CASSSRDSRYEQYF